This T cell receptor (beta chain) originates from a study of cytomegalovirus exposure and HLA in healthy donors. The overall study: An earlier analysis found fewer than 140 million unique TCR beta sequences from 200 million or so T cells.

The PCR contained 60 Vbeta and 13 Jbeta primers. Method: immunoSEQ multiplex PCR; TCRdb's copy keeps in-frame clones and lacks some. The data hold over 150,000 clones, with around 83% observed a single time. CDR3 length: 11 amino acids. Germline assignment: CDR1 MNHEY and CDR2 SVGAGI. V was pared by 4 bases and J by 11 bases, with 9 bases between. This TCR derives from a man over 45 in good health and CMV-seronegative. The sequenced sample consisted of PBMCs. V gene TRBV6-5 combines with J gene TRBJ1-5; TRBD1 might be the D (5 bases). The CDR3 DNA sequence: TGTGCCAGCAGTTCGGACATGGCCCAGCATTTT. This gives the protein CASSSDMAQHF.